This TCR beta chain comes out of a study of cytomegalovirus exposure and HLA in healthy donors. Trimming took 8 bases from V and 0 from J, leaving 16 bases between them. CDR1 and CDR2 from the germline V gene are LNHDA and SQIVND (reference sequence). The CDR3 covers 15 residues. PCR amplification relied on 60 Vbeta primers (plus 13 Jbeta primers). Using immunoSEQ multiplex PCR, the repertoire was profiled, and TCRdb retains in-frame clones only, with some absent. The sample holds about 150,000 clones, around 60% seen once. The sequence was obtained from a woman aged 55-70 years in good health and CMV-seropositive. The sample consisted of PBMCs. The rearrangement joins TRBV19 to TRBJ1-1; possible D gene TRBD1, 6 bases. This CDR3 reads CASAQGIGMNTEAFF. CDR3 in DNA: TGTGCCAGTGCACAGGGAATAGGAATGAACACTGAAGCTTTCTTT.